Given below is one TCR beta chain in context. Sequencing used immunoSEQ multiplex PCR; TCRdb keeps in-frame clones, though not all of them. The sample lists 56,000 or so clones, 85% to 95% occurring once. Germline V gene sequence: CDR1 SGHTA, CDR2 FQGNSA. Trimming removed 5 bases at V and 5 bases at J, with 18 bases between. The CDR3 spans 16 residues. The data were taken from a study of technical replicates of blood from several donors. The sample comprised PBMCs. The clonotype originates from a human donor in good health. Some clones in this sample may be carry-over from other donors' samples. This chain connects TRBV7-2 to TRBJ2-2; maybe TRBD2 (6 bases). CDR3 DNA sequence: TGTGCCAGCAGCCCCTATCTGGGGGGTCTGACCGGGGAGCTGTTTTTT. The encoded protein is CASSPYLGGLTGELFF.